The 10 T cell receptor beta chains given below trace back to one sample, sequenced in a study of T cell repertoires in cytomegalovirus infection. Which antigens these TCRs recognize remains unknown. TCRdb re-derived calls from the reads in MiXCR, one entry per CDR3 protein. There are roughly 860,000 distinct CDR3 sequences in the sample; around a third occur only once, and 9.5% to 15% lies in the top ten. This specimen consisted of cultured CD8+ T cells from PBMCs, obtained from culture after CMV antigen stimulation. The origin of the receptors is a human donor in good health (CMV status not recorded). Some clones in this sample may be carry-over from other donors' samples.

This chain connects TRBV5-4 to TRBJ2-3, with D perhaps matching TRBD2 (5 bases). Germline V gene sequence: CDR1 SGHNT, CDR2 YYREEE (reference sequence). CDR3 length: 14 amino acids. Deletions cut 5 bases from V and 0 bases from J, with 10 bases between. CDR3 region: CASRPQRSTDTQYF. The DNA for the CDR3 is TGTGCCAGCAGACCTCAGCGGAGCACAGATACGCAGTATTTT.

This clonotype was recorded a few times. The rearrangement joins TRBV12-3 or TRBV12-4 to TRBJ2-2, with TRBD1 as a possible D gene (6 bases). This CDR3 comprises 19 residues. V was pared by 4 bases and J by 4 bases, with 25 bases between. This chain's CDR3 is CASSWRRTGWSSSTGELFF. CDR3 sequence (DNA): TGTGCCAGCAGTTGGCGGCGTACAGGGTGGAGTAGTAGCACCGGGGAGCTGTTTTTT.

The chain is built from TRBV28 and TRBJ2-1; D remains ambiguous. The CDR3 has 12 amino acids. Per the germline V gene, CDR1 is MDHEN and CDR2 is SYDVKM. V was clipped by 1 base and J by 13 bases, with 11 bases between them. The CDR3 here is CASSLSSIPQFF. CDR3 DNA: TGTGCCAGCAGTTTATCCTCCATCCCCCAGTTCTTC. The full variable domain, completed using reference TRBV28 and TRBJ2-1, is DVKVTQSSRYLVKRTGEKVFLECVQDMDHENMFWYRQDPGLGLRLIYFSYDVKMKEKGDIPEGYSVSREKKERFSLILESASTNQTSMYLCASSLSSIPQFFGPGTRLTVL.

The table lists this clonotype with a few counts. The CDR3 coding sequence is TGTGCCAGTAGTATTGGAGGGCAGGGAGAGCAGTACTTC. Its translation: CASSIGGQGEQYF. The V gene is TRBV19, the J gene TRBJ2-7; weak D call: TRBD2 (6 bases). The CDR3 consists of 13 residues. Germline-derived CDR1 and CDR2 are LNHDA and SQIVND (reference sequence). Trimming pared 3 bases from V and 7 bases from J, leaving 13 bases between.

The chain is built from TRBV19 and TRBJ1-5, with a possible D match to TRBD1 (5 bases). The length of the CDR3 is 17 residues. From germline, CDR1 is LNHDA and CDR2 SQIVND (reference sequence). V gave up 3 bases and J gave up 0 bases, with 15 bases separating them. The CDR3 reads CASSMVQGPYSNQPQHF. CDR3 nucleotide sequence: TGTGCCAGTAGTATGGTTCAGGGACCCTATAGCAATCAGCCCCAGCATTTT.

This clonotype has just a few counts. The chain is built from TRBV10-1 and TRBJ1-1, with D unclear. Trimming stripped 0 bases from V and 0 bases from J, with 8 bases between. Germline V gene lookup returns CDR1 WNHNN and CDR2 SYGVQD (reference sequence). The CDR3 sequence is 15 residues long. CDR3 region: CASSESKGMNTEAFF. CDR3 coding DNA: TGCGCCAGCAGTGAGTCGAAAGGGATGAACACTGAAGCTTTCTTT.

This clonotype has more than one count but fewer than ten. The chain has TRBV5-4 and TRBJ1-1; the D gene is possibly TRBD1 (6 bases). V was clipped by 6 bases and J by 5 bases, with 23 bases between them. There are 16 residues in the CDR3. Germline values: CDR1 SGHNT, CDR2 YYREEE (reference sequence). CDR3 residues: CASTQRDTGRRTEAFF. The DNA for the CDR3 is TGTGCCAGCACCCAACGGGACACCGGGAGGAGGACTGAAGCTTTCTTT.

Only a few counts were recorded for this clonotype. This chain connects TRBV7-9 to TRBJ1-6; D is uncertain. The CDR3 runs 12 residues. Per the germline V gene, CDR1 is SEHNR and CDR2 is FQNEAQ (reference sequence). V lost 11 bases and J 4 bases, leaving 9 bases between the germline ends. CDR3 coding DNA: TGTGCCGGCCAGACTTATAATTCACCCCTCCACTTT. Translated: CAGQTYNSPLHF. The full variable domain, its missing parts supplied by reference TRBV7-9 and TRBJ1-6, is DTGVSQNPRHKITKRGQNVTFRCDPISEHNRLYWYRQTLGQGPEFLTYFQNEAQLEKSRLLSDRFSAERPKGSFSTLEIQRTEQGDSAMYLCAGQTYNSPLHFGNGTRLTVT.

This rearrangement joins TRBV12-3 or TRBV12-4 to TRBJ1-5; D may be TRBD1 (5 bases). The CDR3 covers 15 residues. V lost 9 bases to trimming and J lost 5 bases, with 20 bases between them. CDR3 loop: CASSPGWGGDQPQHF. The DNA of the CDR3 is TGTGCCAGTAGCCCGGGGTGGGGCGGGGATCAGCCCCAGCATTTT.

In its sample, this clonotype was seen a few times. The rearrangement joins TRBV15 to TRBJ2-3; 14 bases are a match to TRBD2. The CDR3 sequence is 20 residues long. Germline CDR1 and CDR2: LNHNV and YYDKDF (reference sequence). V lost 0 bases to trimming and J lost 1 base; unmatched junction nucleotides: 9. This chain's CDR3 is CATSRELGLAGEPGTDTQYF. CDR3 bases: TGTGCCACCAGCAGAGAATTGGGACTAGCGGGGGAGCCTGGCACAGATACGCAGTATTTT.